These 14 T cell receptor beta chains share one sample of origin, sequenced in a study of kidney transplant recipient with SARS-CoV-2 infection (dated by TCRdb to the early 2020s). The time point label here, explained by the study, means: pre-pandemic baseline sample and day 111 after first positive SARS-CoV-2 test. Sequencing relied on an Illumina MiSeq. The public reads were run again by TCRdb, first through fastp at Q25 and then through MiXCR, and only productive beta chains were kept. Rows with a matching CDR3 protein are joined into one entry that keeps the most common DNA and genes. The sample includes 200,000 to 300,000 distinct CDR3 sequences, with 29% observed a single time. The ten biggest clones cover 6% to 8.5% of the sample. Sequencing was performed on a blood sample, taken at baseline and on roughly day 110 from a kidney transplant recipient. The receptors were sampled from a young adult male patient who had COVID-19 and was a kidney transplant recipient. The graft donor may be the source of some T cells after a transplant.

This clonotype was seen at least ten times. The rearrangement uses TRBV12-3 or TRBV12-4 and TRBJ2-5; TRBD2 matches at 7 bases. This CDR3 spans 15 amino acids. The junction had 8 bases not matched to a gene; V was cut back by 4 bases and J by 3 bases. The CDR3 sequence is CASSSTASGEETQYF. As DNA, the CDR3 is TGTGCCAGCAGTTCGACCGCCAGCGGGGAAGAGACCCAGTACTTC.

To note about this clonotype: This may stem from a read error, because a much larger clone lies one nucleotide away. The rearrangement uses TRBV7-3 and TRBJ2-3; D is perhaps TRBD1 (5 bases). The germline gives CDR1 SGHTA, CDR2 FQGTGA. The CDR3 totals 15 residues. V lost 0 bases to trimming and J lost 1 base, with 8 bases between them. CDR3 coding DNA: TGTGCCAGCAGCTTAACCAGGGCGGGCACAGATACGCAGTATTTT. It specifies CASSLTRAGTDTQYF.

A note on this clonotype: A much bigger clone sits one base away, suggesting this may be a read error. The V and J genes are TRBV28 and TRBJ2-7; the match to TRBD2 covers 9 bases. There are 15 residues in the CDR3. Germline values: CDR1 MDHEN, CDR2 SYDVKM. The junction had 9 bases not matched to a gene; V was cut back by 5 bases and J by 4 bases. Here the CDR3 reads CASSPPGTSPYEQYF. In nucleotides, the CDR3 is TGTGCCAGCAGTCCCCCCGGGACTAGCCCTTACGAGCAGTACTTC.

This clonotype was seen at least ten times. This chain connects TRBV11-3 to TRBJ1-2; D unresolved. Germline V gene lookup returns CDR1 SGHNT and CDR2 YENEEA. The CDR3 is 17 residues long. Trimming took off 2 bases at V and 4 bases at J, with 20 bases between the two ends. CDR3 DNA: TGTGCCAGCAGCTTACTGTTCGATCTCGGAAAGACCTATGGCTACACCTTC. Translated, it gives CASSLLFDLGKTYGYTF.

This clonotype was recorded at least ten times. The V gene is TRBV7-6, the J gene TRBJ2-5, with D uncertain. Germline V gene data show CDR1 as SGHVS and CDR2 as FNYEAQ. V was clipped by 3 bases and J by 5 bases, with 13 bases between them. This CDR3 has 14 residues. CDR3: CASSLGSIRETQYF. The CDR3 nucleotides read TGTGCCAGCAGCTTGGGGTCTATTCGGGAGACCCAGTACTTC.

This clonotype was found many times. The rearrangement joins TRBV6-5 to TRBJ2-2; D is ambiguous. Germline assignment: CDR1 MNHEY and CDR2 SVGAGI. The V and J ends lost 6 bases and 0 bases respectively, with 11 bases between them. This CDR3 comprises 15 residues. The CDR3 spells CASRARATNTGELFF. The CDR3 DNA follows: TGTGCCAGCAGGGCCCGGGCCACGAACACCGGGGAGCTGTTTTTT.

This clonotype was detected only once. This may come from a read error, since a much larger clone is one base off. J is TRBJ1-2 and V is TRBV8-2. TRBV8-2 constitutes a pseudogene. The CDR3 has 16 amino acids. The CDR3 loop is CGSVHVDSRETYGYTF. CDR3 in DNA: TGTGGCAGTGTTCACGTTGATAGCCGAGAGACCTATGGCTACACCTTC.

CDR3 nucleotides: TGCAGTGCTAGGGGACAGGGGGCAGGTCCGGCTTTCTTT. This encodes CSARGQGAGPAFF. The V gene is TRBV20-1, the J gene TRBJ1-1, with TRBD1 identical over 12 bases. The CDR3 has 13 residues. Germline CDR1 DFQATT, CDR2 SNEGSKA (reference sequence). The junction had 7 bases not matched to a gene; V was cut back by 3 bases and J by 11 bases.

V and J are TRBV7-8 and TRBJ1-2; D gene ambiguous. V was clipped by 5 bases and J by 4 bases, with 23 bases between them. This CDR3 spans 17 amino acids. Germline loops: CDR1 SGHVS, CDR2 FQNEAQ. CDR3 DNA: TGTGCCAGCAGCCTAAATCCGTTTACCCGAAAGACCTATGGCTACACCTTC. It yields the protein CASSLNPFTRKTYGYTF.

The table lists this clonotype with a count of one. This may come from a read error, since a much larger clone is one base off. The chain recombines TRBV3-1 with TRBJ1-1; D unclear. The V and J ends lost 5 bases and 6 bases respectively, with 25 bases between them. This CDR3 spans 17 amino acids. Germline V gene lookup returns CDR1 LGHDT and CDR2 YNNKEL (reference sequence). For the CDR3, the DNA is TGTGCCAGCAGCGTCTCTTGTCCCATTTCAATTCGCGCTGAAGCTTTCTTT. Amino acids: CASSVSCPISIRAEAFF.

This clonotype was seen a few times. The chain links TRBV7-2 to TRBJ1-2; D unresolved. Trimming took 5 bases from V and 4 from J, leaving 23 bases between them. The CDR3 is made up of 17 amino acids. Germline V gene data show CDR1 as SGHTA and CDR2 as FQGNSA. The CDR3 sequence is CASSPSRRDGKTYGYTF. The CDR3 DNA follows: TGTGCCAGCAGCCCATCACGCAGAGACGGAAAGACCTATGGCTACACCTTC. Full variable domain (missing parts from reference TRBV7-2 and TRBJ1-2): GAGVSQSPSNKVTEKGKDVELRCDPISGHTALYWYRQSLGQGLEFLIYFQGNSAPDKSGLPSDRFSAERTGGSVSTLTIQRTQQEDSAVYLCASSPSRRDGKTYGYTFGSGTRLTVV.

This clonotype was seen at least ten times. The V and J genes are TRBV21-1 and TRBJ2-3. TRBV21-1 represents a pseudogene. The CDR3 consists of 14 residues. The CDR3 sequence: CASSSAVDTDTQYF. CDR3 bases: TGTGCCAGCAGCAGCGCAGTTGACACAGATACGCAGTATTTT.

A word on this clonotype: This may come from a read error, since a much larger clone is one base off. The chain recombines TRBV6-5 with TRBJ1-2; unclear D gene. The CDR3 consists of 17 residues. CDR1 is MNHEY and CDR2 is SVGAGI in the germline V gene. CDR3 sequence (DNA): TGTGCCGGCAGTATTCATGGGGAATGTAGAAAGACCTATGGCTACACCTTC. Encoded protein: CAGSIHGECRKTYGYTF.

This clonotype was picked up one time. A much larger clone lies one base from this, so it may be a read error. This chain joins TRBV7-3 and TRBJ2-6; 7 bases are a match to TRBD1. Germline CDR1 and CDR2: SGHTA and FQGTGA. This CDR3 contains 18 residues. Written as DNA, the CDR3 is TGTGCCTGCAGCCCCCGGGGACAGTCTTTCTCTGGGGCCAACGTCCTGACTTTC. It codes for CACSPRGQSFSGANVLTF.